A single sample gave rise to the 20 T cell receptor beta chains below, sequenced in a study of shared clonotypes between healthy human individuals. CD45RO negativity and positive selection for CCR7 defined naive CD8 cells, a population that excluded terminally differentiated effector memory CD45RA+ cells. The assay was immunoSEQ multiplex PCR, and TCRdb's table has in-frame clones only and misses some. This sample has roughly 850,000 clones, with about 96% found just once. Sequenced material: naive CD8+ T cells sorted from blood. These receptors were obtained from a man under 40 in good health.

The chain couples TRBV9 to TRBJ2-7; tentative D call: TRBD2 (5 bases). Looked up from germline, CDR1 is SGDLS and CDR2 is YYNGEE. This CDR3 has 16 residues. Trimming pared 0 bases from V and 4 bases from J, leaving 17 bases between. CDR3 sequence: CASSVVPDRGLYEQYF. DNA of the CDR3: TGTGCCAGCAGCGTAGTTCCGGATCGAGGGTTATACGAGCAGTACTTC.

The chain combines TRBV29-1 with TRBJ2-7, with D maybe TRBD1 (7 bases). Trimming cost V 1 base and J 0 bases, with 10 bases left between them. Germline V gene sequence: CDR1 SQVTM, CDR2 ANQGSEA. This CDR3 has 14 amino acids. CDR3 DNA sequence: TGCAGCGTTGAAGGGAGGGACAGCTCCTACGAGCAGTACTTC. Protein product: CSVEGRDSSYEQYF.

The rearrangement uses TRBV5-1 and TRBJ2-2; D uncertain. V was pared by 5 bases and J by 0 bases, with 17 bases between. CDR1 is SGHRS, CDR2 YFSETQ, per germline. CDR3 length: 17 amino acids. CDR3 region: CASRSGFPTSNTGELFF. The CDR3 region has the DNA TGCGCCAGCAGATCCGGATTTCCTACCTCGAACACCGGGGAGCTGTTTTTT.

The V call is TRBV9, the J call TRBJ2-2; 7 nucleotides agree with TRBD2. Trimming cost V 3 bases and J 3 bases; bases outside gene matches: 14. Germline values: CDR1 SGDLS, CDR2 YYNGEE. The CDR3 covers 18 residues. The CDR3 region has the DNA TGTGCCAGCAGCGCCACGCCCGCGGGACTATCTGACACCGGGGAGCTGTTTTTT. Protein sequence: CASSATPAGLSDTGELFF.

The chain joins TRBV10-1 to TRBJ2-7, with 10 bases lining up with TRBD1. CDR1 is WNHNN and CDR2 is SYGVQD in the germline V gene (reference sequence). The CDR3 has 16 amino acids. V was pared by 4 bases and J by 4 bases, with 10 bases of the junction left unmatched. In DNA form, the CDR3 reads TGCGCCAGCAGTGGAACGACGGACAGGGGGAGATACGAGCAGTACTTC. Translated: CASSGTTDRGRYEQYF.

This clone was counted a few times. V and J are TRBV7-6 and TRBJ2-5, with D possibly TRBD2 on 5 matching bases. The CDR3 covers 14 residues. CDR1 SGHVS and CDR2 FNYEAQ come from the germline V gene. V dropped 5 bases and J dropped 4 bases, with 14 bases sitting between them. In DNA form, the CDR3 reads TGTGCCAGCAGCCCCGACCCACGGGGAGAGACCCAGTACTTC. Its protein product is CASSPDPRGETQYF. The variable domain in full, completed from reference TRBV7-6 and TRBJ2-5, reads GAGVSQSPRYKVTKRGQDVALRCDPISGHVSLYWYRQALGQGPEFLTYFNYEAQQDKSGLPNDRFSAERPEGSISTLTIQRTEQRDSAMYRCASSPDPRGETQYFGPGTRLLVL.

V gene TRBV10-1 combines with J gene TRBJ2-7; D not resolved. The germline V and J ends were trimmed by 2 bases and 0 bases, with 5 bases remaining between them. The germline gives CDR1 WNHNN, CDR2 SYGVQD (reference sequence). This CDR3 comprises 13 residues. CDR3 protein: CASSERISYEQYF. The CDR3 DNA reads TGCGCCAGCAGTGAGCGGATCTCCTACGAGCAGTACTTC.

Turning to this clone: Other DNA sequences in the sample encode the same CDR3. The V call is TRBV25-1, the J call TRBJ2-7, with a weak D call TRBD1 (6 bases). V was shortened by 1 base and J by 4 bases, with 8 bases between the two germline ends. The CDR3 extends over 13 amino acids. CDR1 MGHDK and CDR2 SYGVNS come from the germline V gene. The CDR3 loop reads CASSELGTYEQYF. CDR3 bases: TGTGCCAGCAGTGAATTGGGGACATACGAGCAGTACTTC.

This clone was found once. The CDR3 protein is CASSLAGGPGEQYF. The CDR3 DNA is TGTGCCAGCAGCTTGGCGGGGGGACCGGGCGAGCAGTACTTC. The V gene is TRBV5-4, the J gene TRBJ2-7; 7 bases align to TRBD2. This CDR3 has 14 residues. V shed 0 bases and J 6 bases; nucleotides not matched to a gene: 6. From germline, CDR1 is SGHNT and CDR2 YYREEE (reference sequence).

The CDR3 DNA reads TGTGCCAGCAGCGTAGGACAGGCGAACACCGGGGAGCTGTTTTTT. This gives the protein CASSVGQANTGELFF. The rearrangement joins TRBV9 to TRBJ2-2; weak D call: TRBD1 (6 bases). Germline values: CDR1 SGDLS, CDR2 YYNGEE. Trimming pared 0 bases from V and 0 bases from J, leaving 6 bases between. The CDR3 contains 15 residues.

The rearrangement uses TRBV4-3 and TRBJ1-1; D gene uncertain. Germline V lookup: CDR1 LGHNA, CDR2 YSLEER. Trimming removed 1 base at V and 0 bases at J, with 12 bases between. The CDR3 sequence is 16 residues long. CDR3 residues: CASSQALSGVNTEAFF. CDR3 DNA: TGCGCCAGCAGCCAAGCCCTCTCGGGAGTGAACACTGAAGCTTTCTTT.

The chain has TRBV28 and TRBJ2-3, with D perhaps matching TRBD1 (6 bases). The CDR3 is made up of 14 amino acids. Between the trimmed V and J ends, which lost 3 bases and 0 bases, there was a span of 7 bases. Germline values: CDR1 MDHEN, CDR2 SYDVKM. DNA of the CDR3: TGTGCCAGCAGTTTGGGGGCAAGCACAGATACGCAGTATTTT. Protein sequence: CASSLGASTDTQYF.

The chain combines TRBV4-3 with TRBJ1-2, with 12 bases that match TRBD1. The ends lost 1 base at V and 6 bases at J; junction bases unmatched: 6. Germline V gene data show CDR1 as LGHNA and CDR2 as YSLEER. The CDR3 is made up of 16 amino acids. The CDR3, as DNA: TGCGCCAGCAGCCAAGCCGGGACAGGGGGCTTGGATGGCTACACCTTC. Protein sequence: CASSQAGTGGLDGYTF.

The chain is built from TRBV5-1 and TRBJ2-3, with 9 bases lining up with TRBD1. CDR3 length: 17 residues. V gave up 2 bases and J gave up 4 bases; unmatched junction bases: 11. Germline CDR1 reads SGHRS; CDR2 reads YFSETQ. The DNA of the CDR3 is TGCGCCAGCAGCTTCAGAAAAAGGACAGGGGCCCCAGATACGCAGTATTTT. Its protein is CASSFRKRTGAPDTQYF.

This sequence joins TRBV6-5 and TRBJ1-1; D is ambiguous. The V and J ends lost 5 bases and 1 base respectively, with 8 bases between them. This CDR3 contains 13 residues. CDR1 is MNHEY and CDR2 is SVGAGI in the germline V gene. CDR3 residues: CASSGSWNTEAFF. CDR3 coding DNA: TGTGCCAGCAGTGGGAGTTGGAACACTGAAGCTTTCTTT.

This chain links TRBV5-5 with TRBJ2-6; D ambiguous. Germline V gene sequence: CDR1 SGHKS, CDR2 YYEKEE (reference sequence). With 2 bases removed from V and 0 bases from J, the gap between germline ends came to 9 bases. This CDR3 region has 16 residues. CDR3 DNA: TGTGCCAGCAGCTTCTTCCTAAACTCTGGGGCCAACGTCCTGACTTTC. It specifies CASSFFLNSGANVLTF.

Written as DNA, the CDR3 is TGTGCCAGCAGTCCCCGGACTAGCGGGGACAATGAGCAGTTCTTC. It encodes CASSPRTSGDNEQFF. The genes are TRBV6-6 and TRBJ2-1, with TRBD2 identical over 12 bases. Germline V gene sequence: CDR1 MNHNY, CDR2 SVGAGI (reference sequence). J lost 5 bases, V lost 5 bases, and 4 bases had no gene match. This CDR3 has 15 residues.

A note on this clone: This same CDR3 is encoded by further DNA sequences in the sample. CDR3 sequence (DNA): TGTGCCAGCAGCCTTAGCGATGAGCAGTTCTTC. Its translation is CASSLSDEQFF. This chain links TRBV7-9 with TRBJ2-1; tentatively, D is TRBD2 (5 bases). The CDR3 has 11 residues. CDR1 is SEHNR, CDR2 FQNEAQ, per germline (reference sequence). V was shortened by 5 bases and J by 8 bases, with 7 bases between the two germline ends.

The chain is built from TRBV7-9 and TRBJ2-1; the match to TRBD2 covers 9 bases. This CDR3 region has 16 residues. Germline V lookup: CDR1 SEHNR, CDR2 FQNEAQ (reference sequence). J was trimmed by 8 bases and V by 7 bases; bases with no gene match: 15. Here the CDR3 DNA reads TGTGCCAGCACGGGGACTAGCTTTCATACGGGGTATGAGCAGTTCTTC. Translation gives CASTGTSFHTGYEQFF.

V gene TRBV13 combines with J gene TRBJ1-1, with D uncertain. The CDR3 runs to 12 residues. Trimming shortened V by 5 bases and J by 4 bases, and 8 bases separated the two germline ends. Germline-derived CDR1 and CDR2 are PRHDT and FYEKMQ (reference sequence). CDR3 protein: CASSLTLTEAFF. CDR3 coding DNA: TGTGCCAGCAGCCTAACTCTCACTGAAGCTTTCTTT.